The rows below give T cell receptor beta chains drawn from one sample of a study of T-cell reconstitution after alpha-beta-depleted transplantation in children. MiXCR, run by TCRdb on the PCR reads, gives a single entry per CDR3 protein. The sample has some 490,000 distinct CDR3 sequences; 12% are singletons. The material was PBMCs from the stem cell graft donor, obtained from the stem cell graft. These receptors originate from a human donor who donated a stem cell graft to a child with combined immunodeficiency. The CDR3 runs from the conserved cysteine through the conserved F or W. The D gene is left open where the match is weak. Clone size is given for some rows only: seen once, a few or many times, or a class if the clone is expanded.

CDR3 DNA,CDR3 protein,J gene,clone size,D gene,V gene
TGCAGTGCTAGAAAGTTCGGCAGTGCCTCCTCTGGGGCCAACGTCCTGACTTTC,CSARKFGSASSGANVLTF,TRBJ2-6,many,NA,TRBV20-1
TGTGCCACCCAAAGGAGGGGCGAGGACACCGGGGAGCTGTTTTTT,CATQRRGEDTGELFF,TRBJ2-2,few,NA,TRBV24-1
TGTGCCAGCAGCTCAAGGGACAGGGCAAAAGAGCAGTACTTC,CASSSRDRAKEQYF,TRBJ2-7,NA,TRBD1,TRBV7-9
TGTGCCAGCAGTCCGGACAGGGGACCCTACAATGAGCAGTTCTTC,CASSPDRGPYNEQFF,TRBJ2-1,NA,TRBD1,TRBV2
TGTGCCAGCTCACCCAGAAGAGGGGGGCCGACAGGGGCGGAGACCCAGTACTTC,CASSPRRGGPTGAETQYF,TRBJ2-5,many,TRBD1,TRBV18
TGCGCCAGCAGCCGCCTGGGTGCGGGGAGCTCCTACAATGAGCAGTTCTTC,CASSRLGAGSSYNEQFF,TRBJ2-1,few,NA,TRBV4-3
TGTGCCAGCAGGGGGAATACGCAGTATTTT,CASRGNTQYF,TRBJ2-3,many,NA,TRBV12-3/TRBV12-4
TGCGCCAGCAGCTTGATCCCCGGACAGCCCCAGCATTTT,CASSLIPGQPQHF,TRBJ1-5,few,NA,TRBV5-1
TGCGCCAGCAGCTTGACCCCCGGTGAGGTCTACGAGCAGTACTTC,CASSLTPGEVYEQYF,TRBJ2-7,many,NA,TRBV5-1
TGTGCCAGCAGTGAAGTAGGGGTCGTCTATGGCTACACCTTC,CASSEVGVVYGYTF,TRBJ1-2,few,NA,TRBV25-1
TGTGCCAGCAGTCCATTCGGGACACCGAACACTGAAGCTTTCTTT,CASSPFGTPNTEAFF,TRBJ1-1,NA,NA,TRBV27
TGTGCCAGCAGCCCCCGGACCTACGAACCTTCACCCCTCCACTTT,CASSPRTYEPSPLHF,TRBJ1-6,few,NA,TRBV9
TGTGCCAGCGGAAGTTACTCTCAGACACAAACTAGCTCCTACAATGAGCAGTTCTTC,CASGSYSQTQTSSYNEQFF,TRBJ2-1,few,NA,TRBV27
TGTGCCAGCAGCTTGGTGTCCGGGGGTGCTTTCTTT,CASSLVSGGAFF,TRBJ1-1,NA,NA,TRBV5-6
TGTGCCAGCAGCCTGGGAGCGGGAGTACAAGAGACCCAGTACTTC,CASSLGAGVQETQYF,TRBJ2-5,many,TRBD2,TRBV7-2
TGTGCCAGCAGCTTAGACAGCCCCTATGGCTACACCTTC,CASSLDSPYGYTF,TRBJ1-2,many,NA,TRBV7-8
TGTGCCAGCACTCCCCGCGGGGGACAGGGGGCCGCTTTCTTT,CASTPRGGQGAAFF,TRBJ1-1,NA,TRBD1,TRBV12-3/TRBV12-4
TGTGCCAGCAGCTTGCGGGGGGACACCGGGGAGCTGTTTTTT,CASSLRGDTGELFF,TRBJ2-2,many,TRBD2,TRBV7-2
TGCGCCAGCCAGGGACAGGAGAATGAAAAACTGTTTTTT,CASQGQENEKLFF,TRBJ1-4,few,TRBD1,TRBV5-1
TGCAGCGTTGTGGGGACAGGTCACAATGAGCAGTTCTTC,CSVVGTGHNEQFF,TRBJ2-1,many,TRBD1,TRBV29-1
TGTGCCACCAGTGACCCTTTTACAGGTCGCCAAGAGACCCAGTACTTC,CATSDPFTGRQETQYF,TRBJ2-5,many,NA,TRBV24-1
TGTGCCAGCGGAACTTGGACTGACGCAAACACAGATACGCAGTATTTT,CASGTWTDANTDTQYF,TRBJ2-3,many,NA,TRBV12-3/TRBV12-4
TGTGCCAGCAGCACCAGGGACCTTACTTCGTCCTACGAGCAGTACTTC,CASSTRDLTSSYEQYF,TRBJ2-7,few,NA,TRBV27
TGTGCCAGCAGCCCAGGGGTGGGAGAGGTCGGAGAGACCCAGTACTTC,CASSPGVGEVGETQYF,TRBJ2-5,NA,NA,TRBV9
TGTGCCAGCAGCTCTGGGGGGAGCCGGATGGGTAGTGAGCAGTTCTTC,CASSSGGSRMGSEQFF,TRBJ2-1,many,NA,TRBV7-2
TGTGCCAGCAGTTATGGCTATGGCTACACCTTC,CASSYGYGYTF,TRBJ1-2,few,NA,TRBV12-3/TRBV12-4
TGCGCCAGCAGCTTGCCTAGAGGGGACACCGGGGAGCTGTTTTTT,CASSLPRGDTGELFF,TRBJ2-2,NA,NA,TRBV5-1
TGTGCCAGCGGAACTCCGGGACAGACCGATGAAAAACTGTTTTTT,CASGTPGQTDEKLFF,TRBJ1-4,few,TRBD1,TRBV7-3
TGTGCCAGCTCTCGAGGGCCCACAGATACGCAGTATTTT,CASSRGPTDTQYF,TRBJ2-3,many,NA,TRBV7-3
TGTGCCAGCAGTCTCCGACAGGTCGGGGAGCTGTTTTTT,CASSLRQVGELFF,TRBJ2-2,few,NA,TRBV12-3/TRBV12-4
TGTGCCAGCTCACCACAGTCCCGGGACAGTTACACTGAAGCTTTCTTT,CASSPQSRDSYTEAFF,TRBJ1-1,few,TRBD1,TRBV18
TGTGCCAGCAGTTTATGGGCACAGGAGGACGAGCAGTACTTC,CASSLWAQEDEQYF,TRBJ2-7,many,NA,TRBV12-3/TRBV12-4
TGCAGCGTTGAAGATCTGTCTAGCGGGACAGATACGCAGTATTTT,CSVEDLSSGTDTQYF,TRBJ2-3,NA,TRBD2,TRBV29-1
TGCGCCAGCAGCCAAGAATTTATTGTAGCGGGAAACACCGGGGAGCTGTTTTTT,CASSQEFIVAGNTGELFF,TRBJ2-2,few,TRBD2,TRBV4-3
TGTGCCAGCAGTGGGACGGCCTTTCTAGAGACCCAGTACTTC,CASSGTAFLETQYF,TRBJ2-5,NA,NA,TRBV25-1
TGTGCCAGCAGCCACTTCAGGGCGGGGAACACAGATACGCAGTATTTT,CASSHFRAGNTDTQYF,TRBJ2-3,few,NA,TRBV4-2
TGTGCCAGCAGCTTGCGGCCACCCGGAATGGGGTCAGTATTGGAGCAGTACTTC,CASSLRPPGMGSVLEQYF,TRBJ2-7,NA,NA,TRBV7-2
TGCGCCAGCACTCGGGGGAGCGGGGTCGCAGATACGCAGTATTTT,CASTRGSGVADTQYF,TRBJ2-3,few,TRBD2,TRBV5-1
TGTGCCAGCAGCCAATCCCGGCCGACAGGGGGCGAGTTCTACTATGGCTACACCTTC,CASSQSRPTGGEFYYGYTF,TRBJ1-2,NA,TRBD1,TRBV4-2
TGTGCCAGCAGCGTAGAAGGCGACACCGGGGAGCTGTTTTTT,CASSVEGDTGELFF,TRBJ2-2,many,NA,TRBV9
TGTGCCAGCAGATTCTCCGGGACTAGGCCCAATGAAAGGGATGAGCAGTTCTTC,CASRFSGTRPNERDEQFF,TRBJ2-1,NA,TRBD2,TRBV2
TGTGCCAGCAGGGGGGGGGGACGCACAGATACGCAGTATTTT,CASRGGGRTDTQYF,TRBJ2-3,once,TRBD2,TRBV12-3/TRBV12-4
TGTGCCAGCTCCCAGGGGCTAATCGGGACATTAGAGGGAGAGACCCAGTACTTC,CASSQGLIGTLEGETQYF,TRBJ2-5,few,NA,TRBV12-3/TRBV12-4
TGCAGTGCTAGAGAGACGGGACAGGGGTTCGGTGAGCAGTTCTTC,CSARETGQGFGEQFF,TRBJ2-1,many,TRBD1,TRBV20-1
TGTGCCAGCAGAAACAGGGGTTCGAGGACCGGGGAGCTGTTTTTT,CASRNRGSRTGELFF,TRBJ2-2,few,TRBD1,TRBV12-3/TRBV12-4
TGTGCCAGCAGACCCAGCTCCTACGAGCAGTACTTC,CASRPSSYEQYF,TRBJ2-7,many,NA,TRBV6-6
TGTGCCAGCAGTAAACTACAGGGAGAGGGCCCCTACGAGCAGTACTTC,CASSKLQGEGPYEQYF,TRBJ2-7,many,NA,TRBV6-1
TGTGCCTGGAGTCGCGCAGATTCCTACGAGCAGTACTTC,CAWSRADSYEQYF,TRBJ2-7,NA,NA,TRBV30
TGTGCCAGCAGAGGGCAGCACTATGGCTACACCTTC,CASRGQHYGYTF,TRBJ1-2,few,NA,TRBV12-3/TRBV12-4
TGCGCCAGCAGCCAAGTCCAGTTGGGGTACAATGAGCAGTTCTTC,CASSQVQLGYNEQFF,TRBJ2-1,many,NA,TRBV4-3
TGCGCCAGCAGCTTGGCCGGGGCAGGGGTCTTCGGTTTTACTGGGGCCAACGTCCTGACTTTC,CASSLAGAGVFGFTGANVLTF,TRBJ2-6,NA,NA,TRBV5-1
TGTGCCAGCAGCTTAGAAGCCGGGAGAGCCAACACTGAAGCTTTCTTT,CASSLEAGRANTEAFF,TRBJ1-1,NA,NA,TRBV7-8